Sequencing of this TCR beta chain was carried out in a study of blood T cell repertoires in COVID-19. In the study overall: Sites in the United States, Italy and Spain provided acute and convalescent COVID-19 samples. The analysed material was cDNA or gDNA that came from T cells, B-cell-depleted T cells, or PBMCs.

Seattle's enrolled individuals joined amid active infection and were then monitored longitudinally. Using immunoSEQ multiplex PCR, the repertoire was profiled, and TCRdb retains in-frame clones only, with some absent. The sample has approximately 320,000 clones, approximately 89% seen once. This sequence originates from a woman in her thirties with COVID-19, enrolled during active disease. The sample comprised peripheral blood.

CDR3 coding DNA: TGTGCCAGCAGATTGGACAGCAGGGGAACTGAAGCTTTCTTT. Encoded protein: CASRLDSRGTEAFF. The chain is built from TRBV6-5 and TRBJ1-1; tentative D call: TRBD1 (6 bases). Germline CDR1 reads MNHEY; CDR2 reads SVGAGI. This CDR3 comprises 14 residues. Trimming stripped 6 bases from V and 5 bases from J, with 16 bases between.